A single sample is the source of the 2 T cell receptor beta chains below, sequenced in a study of a mutant IDH1 vaccine in newly diagnosed glioma. Their antigen targets remain unknown. Time point described: week 5, during vaccination. The study gave 300 ug of mutant IDH1 20-mer peptide per vaccine dose, with topical imiquimod. TCRdb keeps only in-frame clones here, not all; method: immunoSEQ multiplex PCR. The repertoire holds about 50,000 clones, just under 80% seen once, with roughly 5% in the top ten. The sequencing used PBMCs, collected from a glioma patient whose treatment included an IDH1 peptide vaccine. Source of these receptors: a man in his forties or fifties with glioma.

The rearrangement links TRBV4-2 to TRBJ2-7, with 9 bases identical to TRBD2. The J segment lost 1 base and the V segment lost 2 bases, leaving 3 bases of the junction unmatched. CDR1 LGHNA and CDR2 YNFKEQ come from the germline V gene. This CDR3 region has 15 residues. As DNA, the CDR3 is TGTGCCAGCAGCCAAAGACTAGCGGAGTCCTACGAGCAGTACTTC. Its protein product is CASSQRLAESYEQYF.

The chain links TRBV5-1 to TRBJ2-2; D remains ambiguous. CDR1 and CDR2 from the germline V gene are SGHRS and YFSETQ. V was cut by 0 bases and J by 2 bases, with 5 bases left in between. This CDR3 has 14 residues. The CDR3 loop is CASSLGANTGELFF. DNA for the CDR3: TGCGCCAGCAGCTTGGGAGCTAACACCGGGGAGCTGTTTTTT. The full variable domain, rest sourced from reference TRBV5-1 and TRBJ2-2, is KAGVTQTPRYLIKTRGQQVTLSCSPISGHRSVSWYQQTPGQGLQFLFEYFSETQRNKGNFPGRFSGRQFSNSRSEMNVSTLELGDSALYLCASSLGANTGELFFGEGSRLTVL.